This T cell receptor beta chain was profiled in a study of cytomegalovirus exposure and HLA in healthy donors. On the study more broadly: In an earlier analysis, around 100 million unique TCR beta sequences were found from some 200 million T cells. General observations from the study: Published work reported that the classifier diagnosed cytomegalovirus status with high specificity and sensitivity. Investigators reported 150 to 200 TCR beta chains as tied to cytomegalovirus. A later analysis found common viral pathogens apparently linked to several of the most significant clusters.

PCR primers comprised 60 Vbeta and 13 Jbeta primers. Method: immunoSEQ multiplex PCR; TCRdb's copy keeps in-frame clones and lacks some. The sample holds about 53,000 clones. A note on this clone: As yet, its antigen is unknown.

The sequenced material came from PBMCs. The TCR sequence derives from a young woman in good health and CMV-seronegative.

CDR3 residues: CAIEAVRLYNEQFF. The CDR3 nucleotides are TGCGCCATTGAAGCGGTGAGGTTATACAATGAGCAGTTCTTC. The chain is built from TRBV5-1 and TRBJ2-1; possibly TRBD2 for D (5 bases). The CDR3 has 14 amino acids. V lost 9 bases and J 4 bases, leaving 17 bases between the germline ends. CDR1 SGHRS and CDR2 YFSETQ come from the germline V gene.